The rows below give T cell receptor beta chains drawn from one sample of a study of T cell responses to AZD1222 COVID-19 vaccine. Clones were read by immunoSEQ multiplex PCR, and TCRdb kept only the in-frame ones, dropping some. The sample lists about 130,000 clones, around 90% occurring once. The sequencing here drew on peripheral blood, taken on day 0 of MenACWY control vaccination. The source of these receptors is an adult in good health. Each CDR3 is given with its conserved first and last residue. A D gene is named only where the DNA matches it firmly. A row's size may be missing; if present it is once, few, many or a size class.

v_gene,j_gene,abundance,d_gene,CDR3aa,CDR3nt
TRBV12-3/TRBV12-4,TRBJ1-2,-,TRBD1,CASSLQGVKGYTF,TGTGCCAGCAGTTTGCAGGGGGTGAAGGGCTACACCTTC
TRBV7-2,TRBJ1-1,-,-,CASSLVAGNTEAFF,TGTGCCAGCAGCTTAGTGGCAGGGAACACTGAAGCTTTCTTT
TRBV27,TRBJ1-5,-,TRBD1,CASRDRGLSNQPQHF,TGTGCCAGTAGGGACAGGGGGCTTAGCAATCAGCCCCAGCATTTT
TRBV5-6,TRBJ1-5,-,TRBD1,CASSSWTGSEGNQPQHF,TGTGCCAGCAGCAGCTGGACAGGCTCAGAGGGTAATCAGCCCCAGCATTTT
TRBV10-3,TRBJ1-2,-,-,CAISEGVYYGYTF,TGTGCCATCAGTGAGGGTGTCTACTATGGCTACACCTTC
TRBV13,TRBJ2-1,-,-,CASSLGLADSSYNEQFF,TGTGCCAGCAGCTTAGGGTTAGCGGACAGCTCCTACAATGAGCAGTTCTTC
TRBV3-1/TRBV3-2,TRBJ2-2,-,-,CASSQVTWFQLNTEELFF,TGTGCCAGCAGCCAAGTAACCTGGTTCCAACTGAACACCGAGGAGCTGTTTTTT
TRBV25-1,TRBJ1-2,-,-,CASSEFDGGRVGYTF,TGTGCCAGCAGTGAATTTGACGGGGGGCGCGTTGGCTACACCTTC
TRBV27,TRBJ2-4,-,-,CASSLSLSGIQYF,TGTGCCAGCAGTTTATCCCTTTCCGGCATTCAGTACTTC
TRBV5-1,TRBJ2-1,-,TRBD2,CASSSQRLAGVGEQFF,TGCGCCAGCAGCTCGCAACGACTAGCGGGAGTAGGGGAGCAGTTCTTC
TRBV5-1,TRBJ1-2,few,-,CASRLRQNYGYTF,TGCGCCAGCAGGCTAAGACAGAACTATGGCTACACCTTC
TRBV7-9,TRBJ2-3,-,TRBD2,CASSPGTTPTDTQYF,TGTGCCAGCAGCCCCGGGACTACGCCCACAGATACGCAGTATTTT
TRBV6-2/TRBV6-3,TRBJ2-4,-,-,CASSPSRQGENIQYF,TGTGCCAGCAGTCCCTCGAGGCAGGGAGAAAACATTCAGTACTTC
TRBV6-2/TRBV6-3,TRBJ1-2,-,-,CASSWDRGMMDGYTF,TGTGCCAGCAGCTGGGACCGAGGGATGATGGATGGCTACACCTTC
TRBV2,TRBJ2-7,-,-,CASKEWVGESYEQYF,TGTGCCAGCAAGGAATGGGTCGGAGAGAGCTACGAGCAGTACTTC
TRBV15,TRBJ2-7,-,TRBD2,CATSGAGRGFSYEQYF,TGTGCCACCAGCGGTGCCGGGAGGGGGTTCTCCTACGAGCAGTACTTC
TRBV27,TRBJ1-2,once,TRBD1,CASSPTGLWAYGYTF,TGTGCCAGCAGCCCGACAGGGCTTTGGGCATATGGCTACACCTTC
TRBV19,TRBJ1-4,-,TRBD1,CASRKKTGDTNEKLFF,TGTGCCAGTAGGAAGAAGACAGGGGACACTAATGAAAAACTGTTTTTT
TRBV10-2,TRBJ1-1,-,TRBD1,CASSDPRTGRTEAFF,TGCGCCAGCAGTGACCCCCGGACAGGGCGGACTGAAGCTTTCTTT
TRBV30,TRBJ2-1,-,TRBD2,CAWSGSGRRNEQFF,TGTGCCTGGAGTGGGAGCGGGAGGCGTAATGAGCAGTTCTTC
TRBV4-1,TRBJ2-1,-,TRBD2,CASSQDLRLAAYNEQFF,TGCGCCAGCAGCCAAGATCTAAGACTAGCGGCCTACAATGAGCAGTTCTTC
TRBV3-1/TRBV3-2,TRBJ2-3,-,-,CASSRLSTDTQYF,TGTGCCAGCAGCCGACTCAGCACAGATACGCAGTATTTT
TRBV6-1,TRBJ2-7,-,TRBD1,CASSDPGQGSYEQYF,TGTGCCAGCAGTGATCCGGGACAGGGATCCTACGAGCAGTACTTC
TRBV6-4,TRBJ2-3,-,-,CASSSKLGNTDTQYF,TGTGCCAGCAGCTCAAAACTCGGGAACACAGATACGCAGTATTTT
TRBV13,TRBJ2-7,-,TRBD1,CASSADRGWYEQYF,TGTGCCAGCAGCGCGGACAGGGGGTGGTACGAGCAGTACTTC
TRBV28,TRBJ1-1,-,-,CASSLLAGEAFF,TGTGCCAGCAGTTTATTGGCCGGTGAAGCTTTCTTT
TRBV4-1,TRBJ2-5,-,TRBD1,CASSQILTGGQETQYF,TGCGCCAGCAGCCAAATTTTGACAGGGGGCCAGGAGACCCAGTACTTC
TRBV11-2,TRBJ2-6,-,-,CASSFSNSGANVLTF,TGTGCCAGCAGCTTCTCCAACTCTGGGGCCAACGTCCTGACTTTC
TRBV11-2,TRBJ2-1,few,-,CASSYDLFFTDNEQFF,TGTGCCAGCAGCTACGATCTTTTCTTCACCGACAATGAGCAGTTCTTC
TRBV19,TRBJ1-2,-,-,CASSTTGIYGYTF,TGTGCCAGTAGTACTACAGGGATCTATGGCTACACCTTC
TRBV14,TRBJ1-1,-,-,CASRRRANTEAFF,TGTGCCAGCAGACGCCGAGCGAACACTGAAGCTTTCTTT
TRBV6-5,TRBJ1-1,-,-,CASSYSVQGNTEAFF,TGTGCCAGCAGTTACTCGGTACAGGGGAACACTGAAGCTTTCTTT
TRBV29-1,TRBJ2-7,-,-,CSVLYLGLGESYEQYF,TGCAGCGTTTTATATCTGGGTCTAGGGGAAAGCTACGAGCAGTACTTC
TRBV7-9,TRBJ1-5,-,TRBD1,CASSTGGDQPQHF,TGTGCCAGCAGTACAGGGGGAGATCAGCCCCAGCATTTT
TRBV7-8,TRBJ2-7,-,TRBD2,CASSPGGPHEQYF,TGTGCCAGCAGCCCGGGAGGGCCGCACGAGCAGTACTTC
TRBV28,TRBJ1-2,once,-,CASSFGTPSGYTF,TGTGCCAGCAGTTTCGGGACGCCGTCCGGCTACACCTTC
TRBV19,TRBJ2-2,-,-,CASSFGPGELFF,TGTGCCAGTAGTTTCGGCCCAGGGGAGCTGTTTTTT
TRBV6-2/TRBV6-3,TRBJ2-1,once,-,CASSYLGSSYNEQFF,TGTGCCAGCAGTTACCTGGGGAGTTCCTACAATGAGCAGTTCTTC
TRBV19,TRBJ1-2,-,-,CASSLSLTETNYGYTF,TGTGCCAGTAGTCTCTCCCTGACAGAAACTAACTATGGCTACACCTTC
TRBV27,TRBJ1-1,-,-,CASSFNGGLMNTEAFF,TGTGCCAGCAGTTTCAACGGGGGGCTGATGAACACTGAAGCTTTCTTT
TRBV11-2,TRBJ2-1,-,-,CASSSDGLGYNEQFF,TGTGCCAGCAGCTCAGACGGTTTAGGGTACAATGAGCAGTTCTTC
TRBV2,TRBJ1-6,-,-,CASSREKDSPLHF,TGTGCCAGCTCCAGGGAGAAGGATTCACCCCTCCACTTT